The present entry profiles one TCR beta chain with its context. This sample is drawn from a study of blood T cell repertoires in COVID-19. Turning to the study itself: There were acute and convalescent COVID-19 samples, and they came from the United States, Italy and Spain. PBMCs, B-cell-depleted T cells, or T cells provided the cDNA or gDNA that made up the material.

Authors' data handling: Amplification with reference gene primers provided the estimates of nucleated cell counts. Assay used: immunoSEQ multiplex PCR; TCRdb lists only in-frame clones, some missing. The V and J calls and clone size are taken from that table; D and trimming were inferred from the DNA. The table shows fewer than 30,000 clones, with roughly 88% occurring only once. Patients at the Seattle site were enrolled during active infection and followed longitudinally. The V gene's germline CDR1 is SGHRS and CDR2 YFSETQ. The CDR3 contains 15 residues. Trimming cost V 1 base and J 0 bases, with 9 bases left between them.

This receptor was obtained from an elderly woman with COVID-19, enrolled during active disease. The rearrangement links TRBV5-1 to TRBJ2-3; tentative D call: TRBD1 (5 bases). The sequencing input was peripheral blood. The CDR3 sequence is CASSLLKGSTDTQYF. Written as DNA, the CDR3 is TGCGCCAGCAGCTTGTTAAAGGGGAGCACAGATACGCAGTATTTT.